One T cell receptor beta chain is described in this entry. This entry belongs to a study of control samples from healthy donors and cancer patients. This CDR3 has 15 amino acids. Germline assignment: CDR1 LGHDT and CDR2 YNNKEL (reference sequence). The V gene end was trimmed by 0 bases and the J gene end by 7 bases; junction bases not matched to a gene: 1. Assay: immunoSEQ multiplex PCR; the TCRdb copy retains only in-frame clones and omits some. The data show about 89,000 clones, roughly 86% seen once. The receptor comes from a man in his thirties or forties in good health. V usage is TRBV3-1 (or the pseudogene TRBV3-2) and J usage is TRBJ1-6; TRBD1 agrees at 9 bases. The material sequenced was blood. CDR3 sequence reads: CASSQEGTGNSPLHF. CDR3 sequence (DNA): TGTGCCAGCAGCCAAGAGGGGACAGGGAATTCACCCCTCCACTTT.